These 20 T cell receptor beta chains were all obtained from the same sample, sequenced in a study of post-analysis software for immune sequencing data. TCR beta cDNA libraries had unique molecular identifiers. TCRdb used MiXCR to reprocess the PCR reads, holding one entry per CDR3 protein. The sample carries about 800,000 distinct CDR3 sequences, 25% to 30% recorded once. Notes on the study in general: With TRBV5-6, TRBV5-1 and TRBV20-1 included, a handful of TRBV segments were more frequent in patients than in controls.

Antigens of these TCRs are unknown. The sequenced material came from blood. These receptors all stem from a girl between 10 and 17 years old with multiple sclerosis.

This clonotype has a single count. The chain employs TRBV18 and TRBJ2-7, with TRBD1 identical over 8 bases. Trimming at V came to 3 bases and at J to 2 bases, leaving 6 bases not matched to a gene. This CDR3 region has 15 residues. The germline V gene has CDR1 KGHSH and CDR2 LQKENI. DNA for the CDR3: TGTGCCAGCTCACCCTCCCGGGACAGGCCCTACGAGCAGTACTTC. The encoded protein is CASSPSRDRPYEQYF.

This sequence joins TRBV28 and TRBJ1-4; possibly TRBD1 for D (5 bases). CDR3 length equals 16 residues. Trimming cost V 1 base and J 5 bases, with 14 bases left between them. CDR1 and CDR2 from the germline V gene are MDHEN and SYDVKM. The CDR3 region has the DNA TGTGCCAGCAGTTTATCCCTCGGGGGTGTCAATGAAAAACTGTTTTTT. Translating it yields CASSLSLGGVNEKLFF. Full variable domain (missing parts from reference TRBV28 and TRBJ1-4): DVKVTQSSRYLVKRTGEKVFLECVQDMDHENMFWYRQDPGLGLRLIYFSYDVKMKEKGDIPEGYSVSREKKERFSLILESASTNQTSMYLCASSLSLGGVNEKLFFGSGTQLSVL.

The rearrangement uses TRBV28 and TRBJ2-4; TRBD2 agrees at 12 bases. The J call may be wrong; the DNA end is better matched by TRBJ2-7. The V gene's germline CDR1 is MDHEN and CDR2 SYDVKM. There are 15 residues in the CDR3. The CDR3 DNA sequence: TGTGCCAGCAGCCCTAGCGGGAGGGCCGCCTACGAGCAGTACTTC. This codes for CASSPSGRAAYEQYF.

The V and J genes are TRBV29-1 and TRBJ1-1; D ambiguous. The CDR3 length is 13 residues. Trimming stripped 2 bases from V and 0 bases from J, with 7 bases between. Germline-derived CDR1 and CDR2 are SQVTM and ANQGSEA. As DNA, the CDR3 is TGCAGCGTTGAAACGGCCCTGAACACTGAAGCTTTCTTT. Its protein is CSVETALNTEAFF.

This clonotype was counted many times. The chain is built from TRBV6-5 and TRBJ2-1; D possibly uses TRBD1 or TRBD2 (6 bases each). This CDR3 is 15 amino acids long. V dropped 0 bases and J dropped 7 bases, with 13 bases sitting between them. CDR1 MNHEY and CDR2 SVGAGI come from the germline V gene. CDR3 residues: CASSYSGVGGNEQFF. DNA of the CDR3: TGTGCCAGCAGTTACTCGGGGGTAGGGGGGAATGAGCAGTTCTTC.

This clonotype was detected a few times. The chain joins TRBV29-1 to TRBJ2-7, with D unresolved. V was clipped by 7 bases and J by 2 bases, with 6 bases between them. The germline V gene encodes CDR1 SQVTM and CDR2 ANQGSEA. This CDR3 region has 10 residues. This CDR3 reads CSACTYEQYF. The CDR3 DNA sequence: TGCAGCGCATGCACCTACGAGCAGTACTTC.

This chain uses TRBV12-3 or TRBV12-4 with TRBJ2-7; D is unclear. Trimming shortened V by 1 base and J by 4 bases, and 11 bases separated the two germline ends. The CDR3 has 14 residues. In DNA form, the CDR3 reads TGTGCCAGCAGTTTAGTAGGCCACGGTTACGAGCAGTACTTC. Protein: CASSLVGHGYEQYF.

The CDR3 DNA reads TGTGCCAGCAGCGAGGTTAGCGGGAGAAGCAATGAGCAGTTCTTC. This gives the protein CASSEVSGRSNEQFF. The V call is TRBV25-1, the J call TRBJ2-1; the match to TRBD2 covers 9 bases. V shed 6 bases, J shed 6 bases, and the junction held 9 bases outside the gene matches. The germline V gene has CDR1 MGHDK and CDR2 SYGVNS. The CDR3 is made up of 15 amino acids.

The rearrangement joins TRBV28 to TRBJ1-4, with D possibly matching TRBD1 (6 bases). Trimming stripped 6 bases from V and 14 bases from J, with 13 bases between. The germline gives CDR1 MDHEN, CDR2 SYDVKM. This CDR3 has 11 amino acids. CDR3 region: CASRVGARLFF. CDR3 in DNA: TGTGCCAGCAGGGTGGGGGCAAGGCTGTTTTTT. Combining the CDR3 with reference TRBV28 and TRBJ1-4 gives the whole variable domain DVKVTQSSRYLVKRTGEKVFLECVQDMDHENMFWYRQDPGLGLRLIYFSYDVKMKEKGDIPEGYSVSREKKERFSLILESASTNQTSMYLCASRVGARLFFGSGTQLSVL.

The rearrangement links TRBV6-5 to TRBJ2-7, with a possible D match to TRBD1 (6 bases). The CDR3 extends over 13 amino acids. Germline V gene data show CDR1 as MNHEY and CDR2 as SVGAGI. V lost 7 bases, J lost 4 bases, and 14 bases lay in between. The CDR3 nucleotides read TGTGCCAGCACCAGAGACCAGGGGTACGAGCAGTACTTC. Amino acids: CASTRDQGYEQYF.

Details on this clonotype: Compared with germline, one end of the junction differs, possibly owing to a read error. The chain is built from TRBV7-2 and TRBJ2-3; D might be TRBD2 (5 bases). Germline CDR1 is SGHTA and CDR2 is FQGNSA. The CDR3 has 15 residues. The CDR3 protein is CAGSSRTSLGDTQYF. The CDR3 nucleotides are TGTGCCGGCAGCTCCCGGACTTCCTTGGGGGATACGCAGTATTTT.

CDR3: CSARIRGSYTEAFF. The CDR3 DNA reads TGCAGTGCTAGAATTCGGGGGAGTTACACTGAAGCTTTCTTT. V and J are TRBV20-1 and TRBJ1-1; D possibly corresponds to TRBD1 (5 bases). V dropped 2 bases and J dropped 3 bases, with 13 bases sitting between them. CDR3 length equals 14 residues. Germline values: CDR1 DFQATT, CDR2 SNEGSKA (reference sequence).

This clonotype was found a few times. The chain couples TRBV4-2 to TRBJ2-1, with D possibly TRBD2 on 7 matching bases. CDR3 length: 16 residues. Trimming took off 3 bases at V and 8 bases at J, with 20 bases between the two ends. CDR1 and CDR2 from the germline V gene are LGHNA and YNFKEQ. CDR3 sequence reads: CASSQLFAGEGDEQFF. The CDR3 DNA is TGTGCCAGCAGCCAGCTATTTGCAGGGGAGGGCGATGAGCAGTTCTTC.

This clonotype showed up just once. The rearrangement links TRBV6-5 to TRBJ2-4; D tentatively reads TRBD1 or TRBD2 (5 bases each). V gave up 10 bases and J gave up 3 bases, with 19 bases separating them. Germline V gene lookup returns CDR1 MNHEY and CDR2 SVGAGI. This CDR3 is built from 15 residues. The CDR3 DNA reads as TGTGCCACCGGAAGAGGGGTGAGAGGCAAAAACATTCAGTACTTC. Translated: CATGRGVRGKNIQYF.

This clonotype showed up many times. The rearrangement links TRBV7-9 to TRBJ2-5, with D perhaps matching TRBD1 (6 bases). The length of the CDR3 is 13 residues. V was clipped by 6 bases and J by 3 bases, with 11 bases between them. Germline assignment: CDR1 SEHNR and CDR2 FQNEAQ (reference sequence). The CDR3 DNA is TGTGCCAGCAGTCGGCGGACAGAAGAGACCCAGTACTTC. Translation: CASSRRTEETQYF.

The J gene is TRBJ1-1, the V gene TRBV29-1; D is undetermined. The CDR3 runs to 13 residues. Germline values: CDR1 SQVTM, CDR2 ANQGSEA. The V end lost 5 bases, the J end lost 0 bases, and 10 bases lay between the germline ends. The CDR3 reads CSVHGLLNTEAFF. The CDR3 coding sequence is TGCAGCGTTCACGGCCTTTTGAACACTGAAGCTTTCTTT.

The chain links TRBV20-1 to TRBJ2-1; D might be TRBD1 (5 bases). Germline values: CDR1 DFQATT, CDR2 SNEGSKA (reference sequence). Trimming shortened V by 4 bases and J by 4 bases, and 17 bases separated the two germline ends. The CDR3 covers 15 residues. The CDR3 nucleotides are TGCAGTGCTACCCCTCCCAGGGCTAGGTACAATGAGCAGTTCTTC. Encoded protein: CSATPPRARYNEQFF.

This chain links TRBV10-3 with TRBJ2-1, with D possibly being TRBD2 (6 bases). From germline, CDR1 is ENHRY and CDR2 SYGVKD. V lost 4 bases and J lost 11, with 21 bases in between. The CDR3 runs 15 residues. CDR3 coding DNA: TGTGCCATCAGTGTGGCCACTAGCCCCAGAATGAAGCAGTTCTTC. Translation: CAISVATSPRMKQFF.

This rearrangement joins TRBV20-1 to TRBJ2-3; 12 bases match TRBD2. V lost 0 bases and J lost 4; bases outside the gene matches: 8. The CDR3 totals 17 residues. Germline V gene lookup returns CDR1 DFQATT and CDR2 SNEGSKA (reference sequence). This chain's CDR3 is CSARDPTSGGFADTQYF. DNA for the CDR3: TGCAGTGCTAGAGACCCGACTAGCGGGGGTTTCGCAGATACGCAGTATTTT.

V usage is TRBV20-1 and J usage is TRBJ2-3, with 14 positions matching TRBD2. This CDR3 is built from 13 residues. V gave up 6 bases and J gave up 6 bases; unmatched junction bases: 2. Per germline, CDR1 DFQATT and CDR2 SNEGSKA (reference sequence). CDR3 DNA sequence: TGCAGTGCGGGACTAGCGGGAGTGGATACGCAGTATTTT. Protein product: CSAGLAGVDTQYF.